This entry lists 15 T cell receptor beta chains sequenced from one sample in a study of CD8 T cells in ankylosing spondylitis (dated by TCRdb to 2016 to 2017). The library was made by 5' RACE. Sequencing instrument: Illumina HiSeq 2500. The raw public data were reprocessed by TCRdb itself: fastp quality trimming at Q25, MiXCR clonotype calling, in-frame beta chains only. When rows share a CDR3 protein, they turn into one entry using the most common DNA and genes. In all, the sample holds fewer than 250,000 distinct CDR3 sequences, and approximately 10% of those were seen once. Less than 3% of the sample goes to the ten largest clones. The source material was blood, either unsorted or a sorted T cell fraction (not recorded which). The origin of the receptors is a male donor with ankylosing spondylitis or in good health (not recorded which).

The genes are TRBV5-1 and TRBJ1-5, with TRBD1 as a possible D gene (5 bases). The CDR3 spans 15 residues. V was trimmed by 4 bases and J by 3 bases, leaving 14 bases between them. Germline CDR1 reads SGHRS; CDR2 reads YFSETQ. The CDR3 is CASSLWGDSNQPQHF. The CDR3 nucleotides are TGCGCCAGCAGCCTATGGGGGGATTCCAATCAGCCCCAGCATTTT.

With regard to this clonotype: One base away lies a much larger clone, so this may be a sequencing read error. The V and J genes are TRBV10-1 and TRBJ1-2; the match to TRBD1 covers 7 bases. V lost 6 bases to trimming and J lost 4 bases; unmatched junction nucleotides: 5. Germline V gene sequence: CDR1 WNHNN, CDR2 SYGVQD (reference sequence). This CDR3 comprises 13 residues. The CDR3 loop is CASSLDRTYGYTF. CDR3 DNA sequence: TGCGCCAGCAGCTTGGACAGGACCTATGGCTACACCTTC.

This clonotype has just a few counts. The chain is built from TRBV9 and TRBJ1-6; D is unclear. V lost 7 bases to trimming and J lost 10 bases, with 21 bases between them. The CDR3 is 15 amino acids. CDR1 and CDR2 (germline): SGDLS, YYNGEE. The CDR3 sequence: CASSLSNTEESPLHF. The CDR3 DNA sequence: TGTGCCAGCTCCCTTTCTAACACGGAGGAATCACCCCTCCACTTT.

This clonotype has ten or more counts. The chain joins TRBV3-1 to TRBJ2-1; no definite D call. Trimming stripped 2 bases from V and 4 bases from J, with 3 bases between. The germline gives CDR1 LGHDT, CDR2 YNNKEL (reference sequence). The CDR3 runs to 12 residues. CDR3 loop: CASSQLYNEQFF. The CDR3 bases are TGTGCCAGCAGCCAACTGTACAATGAGCAGTTCTTC.

V usage is TRBV5-1 and J usage is TRBJ2-3; D perhaps matches TRBD1 (7 bases). From germline, CDR1 is SGHRS and CDR2 YFSETQ. This CDR3 is built from 15 residues. Trimming shortened V by 4 bases and J by 4 bases, and 16 bases separated the two germline ends. This CDR3 reads CASSPQGSSADTQYF. DNA for the CDR3: TGCGCCAGCAGCCCACAGGGGTCTAGCGCAGATACGCAGTATTTT.

Ten or more counts support this clonotype. This chain joins TRBV4-1 and TRBJ2-1; tentative D call: TRBD2 (5 bases). V lost 0 bases and J 5 bases, leaving 17 bases between the germline ends. CDR3 length: 17 residues. Germline-derived CDR1 and CDR2 are MGHRA and YSYEKL. CDR3 sequence (DNA): TGCGCCAGCAGCCAAGATCTTTCCAAGCGGACCAACAATGAGCAGTTCTTC. Its protein product is CASSQDLSKRTNNEQFF.

This clonotype was seen repeatedly, ten times or more. J is TRBJ1-5 and V is TRBV27, with no clear D. The CDR3 has 16 amino acids. Germline loops: CDR1 MNHEY, CDR2 SMNVEV (reference sequence). Trimming left V 0 bases short and J 2 bases short, with 11 bases between. This CDR3 is CASSLSSGGGNQPQHF. The CDR3 nucleotides read TGTGCCAGCAGTTTATCATCGGGTGGTGGCAATCAGCCCCAGCATTTT.

In its sample, this clonotype was seen many times. The chain is built from TRBV7-8 and TRBJ1-1; 11 bases are a match to TRBD1. Looked up from germline, CDR1 is SGHVS and CDR2 is FQNEAQ. The CDR3 is 14 residues long. The V and J ends lost 6 bases and 1 base, in that order; junction bases with no gene match: 1. The CDR3 region has the DNA TGTGCCAGCAGGGGACAGGGGGAGAACACTGAAGCTTTCTTT. Its protein is CASRGQGENTEAFF.

J is TRBJ2-5 and V is TRBV10-1; 14 bases align to TRBD2. This CDR3 is 16 amino acids long. Germline values: CDR1 WNHNN, CDR2 SYGVQD (reference sequence). J was trimmed by 5 bases and V by 5 bases; bases with no gene match: 7. The CDR3 loop reads CASSPTSGGARETQYF. CDR3 nucleotide sequence: TGCGCCAGCAGTCCGACTAGCGGGGGGGCGCGCGAGACCCAGTACTTC.

This chain connects TRBV7-7 to TRBJ2-7; 12 bases are a match to TRBD2. The trim removed 3 bases at V and 2 bases at J, leaving 2 bases unmatched. The CDR3 runs 15 residues. Germline values: CDR1 SSHAT, CDR2 FNYEAQ (reference sequence). CDR3 nucleotide sequence: TGTGCCAGCAGCTTTGCTAGCGGGGGGGCCTACGAGCAGTACTTC. As protein: CASSFASGGAYEQYF.

The V and J genes are TRBV12-3 or TRBV12-4 and TRBJ2-1; D call uncertain. Trimming removed 3 bases from V and 7 bases from J, with 10 bases in between. The CDR3 runs 13 residues. Written as DNA, the CDR3 is TGTGCCAGCAGTTTCCTTCTAAGAAATGAGCAGTTCTTC. Translation: CASSFLLRNEQFF.

This chain joins TRBV20-1 and TRBJ1-6; D unclear. The CDR3 is 16 amino acids. Trimming pared 0 bases from V and 0 bases from J, leaving 9 bases between. Germline CDR1 is DFQATT and CDR2 is SNEGSKA (reference sequence). In nucleotides, the CDR3 is TGCAGTGCTAGAGATTTGACGGGCTCCTATAATTCACCCCTCCACTTT. Translating gives CSARDLTGSYNSPLHF.

The genes are TRBV30 and TRBJ1-5; D unresolved. The length of the CDR3 is 13 residues. Germline CDR1 GTSNPN, CDR2 SVGIG (reference sequence). V lost 3 bases to trimming and J lost 3 bases, with 9 bases between them. This CDR3 is CAWRENPNQPQHF. CDR3 nucleotides: TGTGCCTGGAGAGAGAACCCCAATCAGCCCCAGCATTTT.

This chain connects TRBV12-3 or TRBV12-4 to TRBJ1-2, with TRBD1 as a possible D gene (5 bases). The CDR3 is made up of 14 amino acids. Trimming took off 6 bases at V and 7 bases at J, with 18 bases between the two ends. The chain's CDR3 is CASRPGRGVGGYTF. CDR3 nucleotide sequence: TGTGCCAGCAGGCCGGGACGGGGGGTTGGTGGCTACACCTTC.

The table lists this clonotype with a few counts. The chain couples TRBV5-1 to TRBJ2-1; no reliable D call. This CDR3 has 16 residues. Germline-derived CDR1 and CDR2 are SGHRS and YFSETQ. Trimming stripped 1 base from V and 1 base from J, with 12 bases between. For the CDR3, the DNA is TGCGCCAGCAGCTTGATGGTCGATGGGTCCTACAATGAGCAGTTCTTC. It specifies CASSLMVDGSYNEQFF.